Detailed here is one T cell receptor beta chain. This specimen belongs to a study of blood T cells in healthy people across ages. A second roughly 6 to 11 cycle PCR used barcoded and J-beta primers. MiXCR was run by TCRdb on the 5' RACE reads, yielding one entry per CDR3 protein. The table includes hundreds of thousands of distinct CDR3 sequences, 29% detected once. This CDR3 is built from 15 residues. Germline V gene sequence: CDR1 SGHTA, CDR2 FQGNSA. V lost 3 bases, J lost 6 bases, and 15 bases lay in between. Sequencing was carried out using blood. The TCR sequence derives from an elderly woman in good health. The chain joins TRBV7-2 to TRBJ1-5; unclear D gene. The CDR3 protein is CASSFEIGVAQPQHF. Written as DNA, the CDR3 is TGTGCCAGCAGCTTTGAAATCGGGGTGGCTCAGCCCCAGCATTTT. Using reference TRBV7-2 and TRBJ1-5 for the parts outside the CDR3, the full variable domain is GAGVSQSPSNKVTEKGKDVELRCDPISGHTALYWYRQSLGQGLEFLIYFQGNSAPDKSGLPSDRFSAERTGGSVSTLTIQRTQQEDSAVYLCASSFEIGVAQPQHFGDGTRLSIL.